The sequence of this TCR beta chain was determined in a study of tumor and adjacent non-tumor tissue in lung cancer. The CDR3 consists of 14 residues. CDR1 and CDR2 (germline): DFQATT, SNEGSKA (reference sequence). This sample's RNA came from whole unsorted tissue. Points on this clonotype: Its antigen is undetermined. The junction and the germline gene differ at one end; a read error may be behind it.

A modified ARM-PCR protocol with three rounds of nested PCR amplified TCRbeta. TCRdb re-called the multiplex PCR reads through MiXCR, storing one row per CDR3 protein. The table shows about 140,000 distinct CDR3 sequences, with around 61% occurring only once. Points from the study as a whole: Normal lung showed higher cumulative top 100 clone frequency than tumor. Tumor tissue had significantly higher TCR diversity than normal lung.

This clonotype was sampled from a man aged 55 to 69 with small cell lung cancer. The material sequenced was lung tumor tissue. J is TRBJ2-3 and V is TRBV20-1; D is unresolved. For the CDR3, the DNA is TGTAGTGCTAGAGATCTGGCCAGATCTGGTACGCAGTATTTT. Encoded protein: CSARDLARSGTQYF.